This TCR beta chain comes out of a study of T cell responses to AZD1222 COVID-19 vaccine. The germline CDR1 and CDR2 sequences are DFQATT and SNEGSKA (reference sequence). Trimming pared 4 bases from V and 7 bases from J, leaving 8 bases between. This CDR3 region has 11 residues. Clones were sequenced by immunoSEQ multiplex PCR, and TCRdb holds only the in-frame ones, with some missing. The sample includes 120,000 to 150,000 clones, approximately 90% of them seen just once. The chain joins TRBV20-1 to TRBJ2-1; no firm D call. The TCR was taken from an adult who received the AZD1222 COVID-19 vaccine. The specimen comprised peripheral blood, sampled 28 days after the second AZD1222 dose. The CDR3 region is CSANQRNEQFF. The CDR3 region has the DNA TGCAGTGCTAACCAGAGGAATGAGCAGTTCTTC.